This T cell receptor beta chain was sequenced for a study of OX40 agonist ivuxolimab in advanced cancers. Looking at the study overall: The dose-escalation group included hepatocellular carcinoma, melanoma, renal cell carcinoma and head and neck cancer. Study-level results: Expansion of clones was among the lowest in partial responders at 0.1-3.0 mg/kg.

To note about this clone: Its antigen is as yet unknown.

The repertoire was sequenced with immunoSEQ multiplex PCR; TCRdb's copy has only in-frame clones and lacks some. Of almost 65,000 clones in the sample, 83% were seen once. This CDR3 is built from 15 residues. Germline values: CDR1 SGHTS, CDR2 YDEGEE. V was shortened by 1 base and J by 5 bases, with 15 bases between the two germline ends. The sample consisted of CD4+ or CD8+ T cells sorted from blood, taken in a trial of the OX40 agonist ivuxolimab. The chain couples TRBV5-8 to TRBJ1-1; D unclear. The sequence was collected from an adult with an advanced solid tumor such as melanoma, head and neck, liver or kidney cancer. CDR3: CASSLRQNYGTEAFF. The DNA for the CDR3 is TGTGCCAGCAGCTTGCGCCAGAACTACGGGACTGAAGCTTTCTTT.